This T cell receptor beta chain appears in the sequencing data of a study of blood T cell repertoires in COVID-19 (dated by TCRdb to between 2020 and 2021). As for the study more broadly: The collaborator samples originated in the United States, Italy and Spain and spanned the acute and convalescent phases of COVID-19. The material from the prospective study consisted of cDNA or gDNA derived from T cells, B-cell-depleted T cells, or PBMCs. Subjects who had been exposed to COVID-19, were actively infected with it, or had recovered from it provided the deeply sampled blood TCRbeta repertoires that made up the dataset. The repertoires were released in a freely available public database intended as a resource for research on the immune response to SARS-CoV-2. The samples were drawn from two sources: the first 160 participants of the ongoing ImmuneRACE study, and about 1,300 subjects contributed by 6 global collaborators. The sample metadata nearly always contained a de-identified subject ID, COVID-19 status, age in years and sex. Where available, HLA class I and class II types were obtained from metadata supplied by the sample provider rather than from assay-based typing.

This clone was seen only a few times. The antigen it recognizes is unknown. It has no much larger one-base neighbor in the sample; base qualities were not kept. Paper-wide results and their limitations: Clinical and demographic metadata were provided uncurated, with the amount varying by source and participant.

The immunoSEQ Assay, a bias-controlled multiplex PCR, was used to amplify TCRbeta CDR3 regions from genomic DNA. The original methods were these. The number of nucleated cells in each sample was estimated from the amplification of reference gene primers within the assay. To quantify the absolute abundance of each unique TCRbeta CDR3 rearrangement, sequence reads were collapsed and filtered. Productive Simpson clonality was computed per sample as the square root of Simpson's diversity index over productive rearrangements. TCRdb obtained this table from immuneACCESS and retained in-frame rearrangements with V and J assigned. These tables miss some clones; where compared with another copy, unresolved V genes account for less than half of the shortfall, and the remainder is unexplained. V and J calls and clone size are copied from that table; D and trimming were computed from the DNA. The sample data list around 200,000 clones, and approximately 84% of these were observed just once. The top ten clonotypes cover over 1.5% of the sample.

From its cysteine to its phenylalanine, the CDR3 spans 13 amino acids. The only DNA kept is the CDR3, 39 bases in frame from the first base. Trimming at the junction amounts to 5 bases on V and 6 bases on J, and the germline ends lie 13 bases apart. Reading the germline V gene gives CDR1 SGHDN and CDR2 FVKESK. Each collaborating institution followed its own protocols to collect whole blood in K2EDTA tubes. Collaborator samples were shipped for TCRbeta analysis as frozen whole blood, isolated PBMCs, or DNA extracted from either sample type. The chain couples TRBV14 to TRBJ1-2, and possibly TRBD1, on 6 matching bases. Sequences were obtained from peripheral blood. The origin of this receptor is a man aged 40-49 years with active or convalescent COVID-19. The DNA sequence reads TGTGCCAGCAGCTCACAGGGCCTGAATGGCTACACCTTC. It specifies CASSSQGLNGYTF.